The clone carrying this T cell receptor (beta chain) has only a few counts. Its antigen is as yet unknown. Germline CDR1 reads MGHDK; CDR2 reads SYGVNS. The CDR3 covers 16 residues. V dropped 3 bases and J dropped 0 bases, with 14 bases sitting between them. TCRdb re-analysed the 5' RACE reads in MiXCR, keeping a single row per CDR3 protein. There are roughly 150,000 distinct CDR3 sequences in the sample; roughly 13% occur only once, and about 3.3% lies in the top ten. These data originate in a study of T-cell memory formation after mild COVID-19. Overall study: The TCR clusters were mostly specific to one donor. Study-level findings and limits: Contracting CD8+ clones were enriched in EMRA, CD4+ mainly in CM and EM.

The V call is TRBV25-1, the J call TRBJ2-5; no firm D call. The origin of this receptor is a man aged 18 to 29 who had mild COVID-19 (a few samples of this study predate the infection). Cell type and time point are not known. Sequenced sample: PBMCs or a T cell subset sorted from them (not recorded which). CDR3: CASSDRRWTNQETQYF. CDR3 DNA: TGTGCCAGCAGTGATAGACGCTGGACGAACCAAGAGACCCAGTACTTC.